This T cell receptor beta chain was sequenced in a study of blood T cells in healthy people across ages. CDR1 is MNHEY and CDR2 is SVGEGT in the germline V gene. The CDR3 has 13 amino acids. V was trimmed by 2 bases and J by 4 bases, leaving 9 bases between them. For the second PCR, which ran for about 6 to 11 cycles, a sample-barcoded 5' primer and a J-beta primer mix were used. Each cDNA molecule received a tag from a template-switch adaptor that had 12 random nucleotides. TCRdb itself ran the 5' RACE reads through MiXCR, one entry per CDR3 protein. The sample lists about 650,000 distinct CDR3 sequences; less than 40% were seen once. Aged about 6 to 90, donors were systemically healthy Caucasians from Russia. Many counts were recorded for this clonotype. Its antigen is as yet unknown. Findings and limits, study-wide: Long-lived donors had more naive CD4+ cells and higher diversity than aged donors. Percentage of naive T cells showed a strong correlation with TCR beta diversity.

The chain uses TRBV6-2 or TRBV6-3 and TRBJ2-7; tentative D call: TRBD1 (5 bases). The TCR comes from an elderly woman in good health. What was sequenced was blood. CDR3 loop: CASSYGQPYEQYF. In DNA form, the CDR3 reads TGTGCCAGCAGTTACGGACAACCATACGAGCAGTACTTC.